These 11 T cell receptor beta chains share one sample of origin, sequenced in a study of T cell responses to AZD1222 COVID-19 vaccine. Using immunoSEQ multiplex PCR, the repertoire was profiled, and TCRdb retains in-frame clones only, with some absent. The sample includes approximately 100,000 clones, more than 85% seen only once; the top ten take approximately 4.9%. The sequences come from peripheral blood, collected on day 0 of AZD1222 vaccination. All receptors come from an adult in good health.

This chain joins TRBV7-9 and TRBJ1-4; possibly TRBD1 for D (5 bases). CDR3 length: 13 amino acids. Trimming stripped 3 bases from V and 14 bases from J, with 16 bases between. Germline CDR1 reads SEHNR; CDR2 reads FQNEAQ (reference sequence). CDR3 bases: TGTGCCAGCAGCTTTAATCAGGGTGCTAAGCTGTTTTTT. This encodes CASSFNQGAKLFF.

V gene TRBV29-1 combines with J gene TRBJ1-2; 12 nucleotides align to TRBD1. This CDR3 comprises 15 residues. Trimming removed 3 bases from V and 7 bases from J; junction bases left unmatched: 9. CDR1 is SQVTM and CDR2 is ANQGSEA in the germline V gene. For the CDR3, the DNA is TGCAGCGTTGACCGGGACAGGGGGCATTCGGGTGGCTACACCTTC. Translated: CSVDRDRGHSGGYTF.

The V and J genes are TRBV14 and TRBJ1-1; D remains unclear. The CDR3 is 17 amino acids. Germline V gene sequence: CDR1 SGHDN, CDR2 FVKESK. V lost 3 bases and J 4 bases, leaving 21 bases between the germline ends. DNA for the CDR3: TGTGCCAGCAGCCAGTATTCCGCCAGGAAGGTTCTCACTGAAGCTTTCTTT. This gives the protein CASSQYSARKVLTEAFF.

The table lists this clone with a count of one. The chain uses TRBV7-9 and TRBJ1-1; possibly TRBD1 for D (5 bases). CDR3 length equals 13 residues. Germline CDR1 is SEHNR and CDR2 is FQNEAQ (reference sequence). The ends were cut back, 4 bases at V and 8 bases at J, with 14 bases in the middle. The CDR3 coding sequence is TGTGCCAGCAGCTACACCTCAGGGTCCGAAGCTTTCTTT. Its translation is CASSYTSGSEAFF. Combining the CDR3 with reference TRBV7-9 and TRBJ1-1 gives the whole variable domain DTGVSQNPRHKITKRGQNVTFRCDPISEHNRLYWYRQTLGQGPEFLTYFQNEAQLEKSRLLSDRFSAERPKGSFSTLEIQRTEQGDSAMYLCASSYTSGSEAFFGQGTRLTVV.

The chain has TRBV11-3 and TRBJ2-1; D is tentatively TRBD1 or TRBD2 (6 bases each). The germline V gene encodes CDR1 SGHNT and CDR2 YENEEA. V gave up 1 base and J gave up 6 bases, with 10 bases separating them. CDR3 length equals 14 residues. The CDR3 here is CASSLGGALNEQFF. The CDR3 coding sequence is TGTGCCAGCAGCTTAGGGGGGGCCCTCAATGAGCAGTTCTTC. Variable domain in full (rest from reference TRBV11-3 and TRBJ2-1): EAGVVQSPRYKIIEKKQPVAFWCNPISGHNTLYWYLQNLGQGPELLIRYENEEAVDDSQLPKDRFSAERLKGVDSTLKIQPAELGDSAVYLCASSLGGALNEQFFGPGTRLTVL.

The chain couples TRBV7-2 to TRBJ1-2; D is unresolved. The V end was cut by 5 bases, the J end by 3 bases, with 16 bases between. CDR1 is SGHTA and CDR2 is FQGNSA in the germline V gene. This CDR3 contains 15 residues. CDR3 sequence reads: CASSPAGGLDYGYTF. As DNA, the CDR3 is TGTGCCAGCAGCCCCGCGGGTGGCCTCGACTATGGCTACACCTTC.

This sequence joins TRBV6-5 and TRBJ1-2; D unresolved. CDR3 length: 14 residues. Germline V gene lookup returns CDR1 MNHEY and CDR2 SVGAGI. The V end lost 2 bases, the J end lost 2 bases, and 9 bases lay between the germline ends. CDR3 DNA sequence: TGTGCCAGCAGTTACACGGACGGGAACTATGGCTACACCTTC. As protein: CASSYTDGNYGYTF.

This chain uses TRBV19 with TRBJ1-2; 9 bases are shared with TRBD1. The CDR3 runs to 15 residues. The germline CDR1 and CDR2 sequences are LNHDA and SQIVND (reference sequence). V shed 3 bases and J 4 bases; nucleotides not matched to a gene: 6. In DNA, the CDR3 is TGTGCCAGTAGTATGTGGGACAGGGTCGGCTATGGCTACACCTTC. The encoded protein is CASSMWDRVGYGYTF.

The rearrangement links TRBV7-2 to TRBJ2-1; 12 nucleotides align to TRBD2. Germline V CDR1 and CDR2: SGHTA, FQGNSA. There are 17 residues in the CDR3. Trimming cost V 4 bases and J 1 base; bases outside gene matches: 5. CDR3: CASSSRLAGASYNEQFF. The CDR3 region has the DNA TGTGCCAGCAGCTCAAGACTAGCGGGGGCGTCCTACAATGAGCAGTTCTTC.

This chain links TRBV4-3 with TRBJ1-2; D call uncertain. This CDR3 has 16 residues. CDR1 is LGHNA and CDR2 is YSLEER in the germline V gene. Deletions cut 0 bases from V and 2 bases from J, with 13 bases between. CDR3: CASSQEPVTINYGYTF. The CDR3 DNA sequence: TGCGCCAGCAGCCAAGAACCAGTCACCATCAACTATGGCTACACCTTC.

In its sample, this clone was seen once. One end of the junction is discordant with germline, which a read error may explain. The genes are TRBV6-1 and TRBJ1-3; no reliable D call. Germline assignment: CDR1 MNHNS and CDR2 SASEGT. The CDR3 extends over 14 amino acids. The CDR3 region has the DNA TGTGCCAGCAGTCGTGGGCCGGGTAGTATAGTATCGGATTTT. Translated, it gives CASSRGPGSIVSDF.